This TCR beta chain was sequenced in a study of control samples from healthy donors and cancer patients. TCRdb's table, derived via immunoSEQ multiplex PCR, lists solely in-frame clones and lacks some. This table has under 20,000 clones, more than 75% appearing once. CDR1 MNHEY and CDR2 SVGEGT come from the germline V gene. This CDR3 has 13 amino acids. V lost 6 bases and J 4 bases, leaving 11 bases between the germline ends. This clonotype originated in a woman in her 70s with colorectal cancer. The gene calls are TRBV6-2 or TRBV6-3 and TRBJ2-3, with D unclear. The sample consisted of PBMCs. In DNA form, the CDR3 reads TGTGCCAGCAGCTCCGTGACGGCAGATACGCAGTATTTT. Protein product: CASSSVTADTQYF.